The T cell receptor beta chain described here comes from a study of OX40 agonist ivuxolimab in advanced cancers. This clone was seen once. Its antigen is still unknown. Study results and caveats: Some of the lowest clonal expansion was seen in partial responders at 0.1-3.0 mg/kg. The study found that CD8+ T cells averaged more expanded clones than CD4+. At doses 0.1 to 3.0 mg/kg, CD4+ and CD8+ clones expanded.

The V and J ends lost 6 bases and 8 bases, in that order; junction bases with no gene match: 11. The CDR3 is 14 residues long. Germline V gene sequence: CDR1 MNHGY, CDR2 SVAAGI. The protocol was immunoSEQ multiplex PCR, while the TCRdb copy is restricted to in-frame clones and leaves out a portion. The table shows roughly 65,000 clones, with 80% to 90% occurring only once. The specimen was CD4+ or CD8+ T cells sorted from blood, collected in a trial of the OX40 agonist ivuxolimab. The chain joins TRBV6-9 to TRBJ1-2, with 8 nucleotides matching TRBD1. The TCR was taken from an adult with an advanced solid tumor such as melanoma, head and neck, liver or kidney cancer. The CDR3 coding sequence is TGTGCCAGCAGCCCCGTGGACAGGGTATACGGCTACACCTTC. Protein: CASSPVDRVYGYTF.